These 2 T cell receptor beta chains were sequenced from one sample in a study of blood T cell repertoires in COVID-19. Measured with immunoSEQ multiplex PCR; TCRdb has only the in-frame clones, and not every one. The table has some 190,000 clones, 88% seen once; the top ten hold 1.1%. Sequencing was performed on peripheral blood. The source of these receptors is a man under 40 with acute or convalescent COVID-19.

This chain joins TRBV13 and TRBJ1-3; D remains unclear. Trimming left V 3 bases short and J 0 bases short, with 15 bases between. The germline V gene encodes CDR1 PRHDT and CDR2 FYEKMQ (reference sequence). The CDR3 is 17 residues long. In DNA, the CDR3 is TGTGCCAGCAGCTTGCTTCTCTACCGGAGCTCTGGAAACACCATATATTTT. Its protein is CASSLLLYRSSGNTIYF.

This clone has a handful of counts. V gene TRBV2 combines with J gene TRBJ2-7; 9 bases are shared with TRBD1. Per germline, CDR1 SNHLY and CDR2 FYNNEI. V dropped 7 bases and J dropped 4; count of bases not matched to a gene: 8. The CDR3 sequence is 14 residues long. The CDR3 DNA sequence: TGTGCCAGCAAGACCTCGGGACAGGGATACGAGCAGTACTTC. Its translation: CASKTSGQGYEQYF. Complete variable domain (other parts from reference TRBV2 and TRBJ2-7): EPEVTQTPSHQVTQMGQEVILRCVPISNHLYFYWYRQILGQKVEFLVSFYNNEISEKSEIFDDQFSVERPDGSNFTLKIRSTKLEDSAMYFCASKTSGQGYEQYFGPGTRLTVT.